The clone carrying this T cell receptor (beta chain) was observed once. In the naive CD8 group, cells lacked CD45RO and were positively selected for CCR7, so terminally differentiated effector memory CD45RA+ cells were left out. Profiling relied on immunoSEQ multiplex PCR, and the TCRdb table lists in-frame clones only, not all of them. The sample holds around 600,000 clones; roughly 95% are singletons and the top ten take over 0.09%. From germline, CDR1 is MNHEY and CDR2 SMNVEV (reference sequence). The length of the CDR3 is 15 residues. V shed 6 bases, J shed 2 bases, and the junction held 10 bases outside the gene matches. These data come from a study of shared clonotypes between healthy human individuals.

The TCR sequence derives from a woman in her twenties or thirties in good health. The chain employs TRBV27 and TRBJ2-7; 7 bases are shared with TRBD1. Sequenced: naive CD8+ T cells sorted from blood. Written as DNA, the CDR3 is TGTGCCAGCAGCGCTGGGGACAGTCAAACCTACGAGCAGTACTTC. Its protein product is CASSAGDSQTYEQYF.